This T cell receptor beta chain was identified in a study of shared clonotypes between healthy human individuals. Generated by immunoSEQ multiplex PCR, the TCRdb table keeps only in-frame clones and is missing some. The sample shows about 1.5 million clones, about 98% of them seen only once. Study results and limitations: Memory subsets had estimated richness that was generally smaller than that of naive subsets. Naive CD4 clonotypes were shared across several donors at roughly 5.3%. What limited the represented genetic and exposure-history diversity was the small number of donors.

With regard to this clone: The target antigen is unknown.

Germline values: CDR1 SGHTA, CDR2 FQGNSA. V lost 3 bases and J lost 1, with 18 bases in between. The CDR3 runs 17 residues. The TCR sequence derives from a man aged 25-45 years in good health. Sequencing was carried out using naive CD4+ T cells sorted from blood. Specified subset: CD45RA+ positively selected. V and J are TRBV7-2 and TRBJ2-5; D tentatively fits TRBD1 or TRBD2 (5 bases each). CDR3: CASSLAPGPGIQETQYF. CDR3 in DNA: TGTGCCAGCAGCTTGGCTCCGGGACCGGGAATCCAAGAGACCCAGTACTTC.